This TCR beta chain originates from a study of CD8 T cells in ankylosing spondylitis. Findings and limits, study-wide: In reactive arthritis synovial fluid and blood, some motif variants had been reported before. There was a TCR beta motif, made of several highly homologous variants, that appeared characteristic of ankylosing spondylitis blood.

A few counts support this clonotype. The antigen remains undetermined. In making TCR beta libraries, quantitative 5'-RACE with molecular barcodes was used. A single record per CDR3 protein comes from TCRdb applying MiXCR to the 5' RACE reads. The sample has some 400,000 distinct CDR3 sequences; 20% to 25% are singletons. V lost 2 bases, J lost 2 bases, and 2 bases stayed unmatched. Germline V gives CDR1 SGHTA, CDR2 FQGTGA. This CDR3 comprises 17 residues. The chain carries TRBV7-3 and TRBJ2-6, with TRBD1 matching over 11 bases. The TCR sequence derives from a male donor with ankylosing spondylitis. Sequencing was done on a sample of blood, either unsorted or a sorted T cell fraction (not recorded which). Here the CDR3 reads CASSLGQGAPGANVLTF. In DNA, the CDR3 is TGTGCCAGCAGCTTAGGACAGGGGGCGCCTGGGGCCAACGTCCTGACTTTC.